Listed here are 29 T cell receptor beta chains from one sample, sequenced in a study of T-cell memory formation after mild COVID-19. TCRdb reanalysed the 5' RACE reads using MiXCR and keeps one entry per CDR3 protein. This table has 350,000 to 550,000 distinct CDR3 sequences, about a sixth appearing once. Sample: PBMCs or a T cell subset sorted from them (not recorded which). Source of these receptors: a young man who had mild COVID-19 (a few samples of this study predate the infection). Cell type and time point are not known.

This clonotype was counted a few times. The rearrangement uses TRBV4-1 and TRBJ1-3; D remains ambiguous. CDR1 and CDR2 (germline): MGHRA, YSYEKL. The CDR3 contains 15 residues. The V gene lost 1 base and the J gene lost 4 bases, with 11 bases spanning the gap. CDR3 region: CASSQVWVAGNTIYF. The DNA for the CDR3 is TGCGCCAGCAGCCAAGTATGGGTCGCCGGAAACACCATATATTTT.

The J gene is TRBJ1-5, the V gene TRBV7-9; no firm D call. CDR1 and CDR2 (germline): SEHNR, FQNEAQ (reference sequence). V dropped 2 bases and J dropped 7 bases, with 9 bases sitting between them. The CDR3 consists of 13 residues. CDR3 amino acids: CASSLFLGQPQHF. The CDR3 DNA follows: TGTGCCAGCAGCTTATTTTTGGGGCAGCCCCAGCATTTT.

The V gene is TRBV4-1, the J gene TRBJ1-2; D is perhaps TRBD1 (6 bases). Trimming cost V 2 bases and J 4 bases, with 14 bases left between them. The CDR3 sequence is 15 residues long. CDR1 is MGHRA, CDR2 YSYEKL, per germline. The CDR3 is CASSQPGDKLYGYTF. CDR3 coding DNA: TGCGCCAGCAGCCAACCCGGGGACAAGCTCTATGGCTACACCTTC.

In this sample, this clonotype turned up a few times. The V and J genes are TRBV3-1 and TRBJ2-1; 8 bases fit TRBD2. After removal of 2 bases from V and 3 bases from J, the junction contained 6 bases not matched to a gene. The CDR3 contains 16 residues. The germline V gene has CDR1 LGHDT and CDR2 YNNKEL (reference sequence). The CDR3 loop reads CASSQLGGTSYNEQFF. CDR3 bases: TGTGCCAGCAGCCAACTGGGTGGGACTAGCTACAATGAGCAGTTCTTC.

Many counts were recorded for this clonotype. CDR3 in DNA: TGTGCCATCAGTGAGTCCCCGGAACTAGCGGAGACCCAGTACTTC. This gives the protein CAISESPELAETQYF. The chain has TRBV10-3 and TRBJ2-5; 7 bases agree with TRBD2. V trimming: 0 bases; J trimming: 5 bases; junction bases outside the gene matches: 6. Looked up from germline, CDR1 is ENHRY and CDR2 is SYGVKD. This CDR3 has 15 amino acids.

In regard to this clonotype: This may be a read error, as it is one base from a much larger clone. V usage is TRBV5-1 and J usage is TRBJ1-5; D ambiguous. V was cut by 0 bases and J by 7 bases, with 11 bases left in between. CDR1 and CDR2 from the germline V gene are SGHRS and YFSETQ. This CDR3 has 14 amino acids. CDR3 coding DNA: TGCGCCAGCAGCTTGGGGGAAGATTTGCAGCCCCAGCATTTT. This codes for CASSLGEDLQPQHF.

This chain connects TRBV21-1 to TRBJ2-3. TRBV21-1 is a listed pseudogene. The CDR3 is 13 residues long. CDR3 coding DNA: TGTGCCAGCAGCAAAGCCGGCGTTGGTACGCAGTATTTT. Protein sequence: CASSKAGVGTQYF.

The V call is TRBV19, the J call TRBJ1-2; D gene ambiguous. From germline, CDR1 is LNHDA and CDR2 SQIVND (reference sequence). The CDR3 extends over 12 amino acids. V gave up 3 bases and J gave up 6 bases, with 8 bases separating them. The CDR3 bases are TGTGCCAGTAGTATTGGAGGGAATGGCTACACCTTC. Translation: CASSIGGNGYTF.

A few counts support this clonotype. This sequence joins TRBV12-3 or TRBV12-4 and TRBJ1-4; D is ambiguous. The CDR3 runs 15 residues. V gave up 5 bases and J gave up 10 bases, with 20 bases separating them. The CDR3 coding sequence is TGTGCCAGCAGTCCAGCCCCGACCCCGGCGGGAAAACTGTTTTTT. Translation gives CASSPAPTPAGKLFF.

This clonotype was found a few times. The gene calls are TRBV11-1 and TRBJ2-1, with TRBD1 matching 9 bases. Germline V gene data show CDR1 as SGHAT and CDR2 as FQDESV (reference sequence). The CDR3 has 14 residues. The V gene end was trimmed by 5 bases and the J gene end by 6 bases; junction bases not matched to a gene: 5. CDR3 nucleotide sequence: TGTGCCAGCAGCCCTCAACAGGGGGCCAATGAGCAGTTCTTC. It is translated as CASSPQQGANEQFF.

In this sample, this clonotype turned up many times. This rearrangement joins TRBV19 to TRBJ2-5, with 13 bases aligning to TRBD2. The CDR3 covers 15 residues. J lost 5 bases, V lost 6 bases, and 6 bases had no gene match. The germline V gene has CDR1 LNHDA and CDR2 SQIVND (reference sequence). The CDR3 loop reads CASSLTSGGFETQYF. In DNA form, the CDR3 reads TGTGCCAGTAGCTTGACTAGCGGGGGGTTTGAGACCCAGTACTTC.

The chain employs TRBV18 and TRBJ2-5, with D unresolved. Looked up from germline, CDR1 is KGHSH and CDR2 is LQKENI. The CDR3 length is 14 residues. V dropped 2 bases and J dropped 0 bases, with 7 bases sitting between them. This chain's CDR3 is CASSPALNQETQYF. The CDR3 nucleotides read TGTGCCAGCTCACCAGCTTTGAACCAAGAGACCCAGTACTTC.

This clonotype was picked up many times. The V call is TRBV6-6, the J call TRBJ1-2, with D hard to call. The CDR3 is made up of 15 amino acids. Germline lookup yields CDR1 MNHNY and CDR2 SVGAGI (reference sequence). The V and J ends lost 4 bases and 4 bases respectively, with 16 bases between them. Here the CDR3 reads CASSSPDRPLYGYTF. As DNA, the CDR3 is TGTGCCAGCAGTTCGCCGGACCGACCTCTCTATGGCTACACCTTC.

This clonotype was observed a few times. V is TRBV29-1 and J is TRBJ2-3; D is perhaps TRBD2 (6 bases). CDR1 and CDR2 from the germline V gene are SQVTM and ANQGSEA. This CDR3 is 17 amino acids long. Between the trimmed V and J ends, which lost 0 bases and 3 bases, there was a span of 19 bases. The CDR3 here is CSVEDQDGTRGTDTQYF. The CDR3 nucleotides are TGCAGCGTTGAAGATCAGGACGGAACTCGGGGGACAGATACGCAGTATTTT.

This chain uses TRBV15 with TRBJ1-1, with D unclear. This CDR3 region has 14 residues. Germline V gene lookup returns CDR1 LNHNV and CDR2 YYDKDF (reference sequence). In DNA form, the CDR3 reads TGTGCGACGGCGCCCGTAGTTGGCCCTAGTGAAGCTTTCTTT. Amino acids: CATAPVVGPSEAFF.

V usage is TRBV28 and J usage is TRBJ2-5; D might be TRBD2 (5 bases). V shed 3 bases and J shed 9 bases, with 17 bases lying between them. CDR3 size: 14 residues. Per germline, CDR1 MDHEN and CDR2 SYDVKM. The CDR3 reads CASSFGLASKAQYF. The CDR3 DNA is TGTGCCAGCAGTTTTGGACTGGCCAGCAAGGCCCAGTACTTC.

This chain uses TRBV19 with TRBJ2-7; D assignment may be TRBD1 or TRBD2 (5 bases each). CDR3 length: 14 residues. In germline, CDR1 is LNHDA, CDR2 SQIVND (reference sequence). The V end was cut by 7 bases, the J end by 0 bases, with 13 bases between. CDR3 DNA: TGTGCCAGTAACCGGGGCCTAAGCTCCTACGAGCAGTACTTC. Translating gives CASNRGLSSYEQYF.

The chain joins TRBV12-3 or TRBV12-4 to TRBJ1-1; possibly TRBD1 for D (6 bases). This CDR3 contains 11 residues. The V end was cut by 2 bases, the J end by 12 bases, with 10 bases between. CDR3 in amino acids: CASSLTGWTFF. For the CDR3, the DNA is TGTGCCAGCAGTTTAACAGGGTGGACTTTCTTT.

This chain uses TRBV19 with TRBJ2-2; D is uncertain. Germline-derived CDR1 and CDR2 are LNHDA and SQIVND (reference sequence). This CDR3 is 12 amino acids long. Trimming shortened V by 7 bases and J by 6 bases, and 9 bases separated the two germline ends. This CDR3 is CASKGRAGELFF. The CDR3, as DNA: TGTGCCAGTAAGGGTCGGGCCGGGGAGCTGTTTTTT.

The table lists this clonotype with many counts. V usage is TRBV7-9 and J usage is TRBJ1-1; D unclear. V was trimmed by 1 base and J by 8 bases, leaving 14 bases between them. Germline-derived CDR1 and CDR2 are SEHNR and FQNEAQ (reference sequence). CDR3 length: 14 amino acids. Here the CDR3 reads CASSLGPHLTEAFF. The DNA for the CDR3 is TGTGCCAGCAGCTTAGGTCCCCACCTGACCGAAGCTTTCTTT.

This clonotype occurred many times. The chain uses TRBV27 and TRBJ1-1; 8 nucleotides align to TRBD1. Per germline, CDR1 MNHEY and CDR2 SMNVEV (reference sequence). CDR3 length: 14 residues. V shed 4 bases and J 2 bases; nucleotides not matched to a gene: 3. CDR3 DNA: TGTGCCAGCAGTTCAGGGGGCCTTAACACTGAAGCTTTCTTT. As protein: CASSSGGLNTEAFF.

The gene calls are TRBV10-3 and TRBJ1-5; no reliable D call. CDR1 ENHRY and CDR2 SYGVKD come from the germline V gene. CDR3 length: 17 residues. The V and J ends lost 2 bases and 5 bases respectively, with 19 bases between them. Here the CDR3 DNA reads TGTGCCATCAGTGAGGAGGTGAACCCCCAAGGAGATCAGCCCCAGCATTTT. The encoded protein is CAISEEVNPQGDQPQHF.

This clonotype came up a few times. This chain links TRBV6-2 or TRBV6-3 with TRBJ1-5; no reliable D call. CDR1 is MNHEY, CDR2 SVGEGT, per germline. The V gene lost 0 bases and the J gene lost 6 bases, with 9 bases spanning the gap. CDR3 length: 14 amino acids. CDR3 amino acids: CASSYSGKTQPQHF. CDR3 nucleotide sequence: TGTGCCAGCAGTTACTCGGGAAAAACTCAGCCCCAGCATTTT.

The chain couples TRBV7-6 to TRBJ2-7, with TRBD2 identical over 7 bases. The CDR3 spans 13 residues. The V gene's germline CDR1 is SGHVS and CDR2 FNYEAQ. The J segment lost 6 bases and the V segment lost 4 bases, leaving 6 bases of the junction unmatched. As DNA, the CDR3 is TGTGCCAGCAGCTCCGACTGGGAGGGCGAGCAGTACGTC. It yields the protein CASSSDWEGEQYV.

The chain links TRBV5-1 to TRBJ1-1; D is undetermined. V was shortened by 3 bases and J by 1 base, with 7 bases between the two germline ends. The CDR3 covers 13 residues. Germline lookup yields CDR1 SGHRS and CDR2 YFSETQ. The CDR3 loop is CASSYMGNTEAFF. The CDR3 DNA sequence: TGCGCCAGCAGCTACATGGGGAACACTGAAGCTTTCTTT.

This clonotype has at least ten counts. CDR3 sequence: CATSKRTGGAETQYF. As DNA, the CDR3 is TGTGCCACCAGCAAGAGGACAGGGGGCGCAGAGACCCAGTACTTC. This chain joins TRBV15 and TRBJ2-5; 11 positions match TRBD1. Germline loops: CDR1 LNHNV, CDR2 YYDKDF (reference sequence). The length of the CDR3 is 15 residues. V lost 4 bases to trimming and J lost 4 bases; unmatched junction nucleotides: 5.

The gene calls are TRBV7-9 and TRBJ1-5; 8 bases match TRBD1. Germline lookup yields CDR1 SEHNR and CDR2 FQNEAQ (reference sequence). The V segment lost 4 bases and the J segment 3 bases; nucleotides outside the gene matches: 2. This CDR3 is built from 14 residues. The CDR3 loop reads CASSWTGSNQPQHF. CDR3 sequence (DNA): TGTGCCAGCAGCTGGACAGGGTCCAATCAGCCCCAGCATTTT.

In its sample, this clonotype was seen a few times. A much larger clone differs by one base, so this may be a read error. V and J are TRBV7-3 and TRBJ1-1; D is unresolved. Germline V lookup: CDR1 SGHTA, CDR2 FQGTGA. Trimming removed 2 bases at V and 0 bases at J, with 4 bases between. The CDR3 consists of 13 residues. In DNA, the CDR3 is TGTGCCAGCAGCTTATATATGAACACTGAAGCTTTCTTT. Encoded protein: CASSLYMNTEAFF.

This clonotype came up many times. V and J are TRBV11-2 and TRBJ2-3; 11 nucleotides line up with TRBD2. The length of the CDR3 is 16 residues. The V and J ends lost 2 bases and 6 bases, in that order; junction bases with no gene match: 7. The V gene's germline CDR1 is SGHAT and CDR2 FQNNGV. The CDR3 sequence is CASSLRWTSGRDTQYF. The DNA of the CDR3 is TGTGCCAGCAGCTTAAGGTGGACTAGCGGGCGGGATACGCAGTATTTT.